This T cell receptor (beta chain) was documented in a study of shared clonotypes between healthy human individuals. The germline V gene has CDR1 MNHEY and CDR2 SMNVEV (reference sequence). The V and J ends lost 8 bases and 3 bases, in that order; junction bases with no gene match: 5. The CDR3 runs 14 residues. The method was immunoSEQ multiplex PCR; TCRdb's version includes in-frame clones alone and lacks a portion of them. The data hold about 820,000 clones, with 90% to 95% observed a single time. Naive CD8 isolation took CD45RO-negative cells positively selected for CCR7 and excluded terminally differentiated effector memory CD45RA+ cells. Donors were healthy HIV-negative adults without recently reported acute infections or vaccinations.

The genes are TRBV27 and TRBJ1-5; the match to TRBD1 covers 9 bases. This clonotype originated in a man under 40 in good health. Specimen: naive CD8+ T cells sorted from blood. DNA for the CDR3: TGTGCCAGCGGGACAGGGCCTTTCAATCAGCCCCAGCATTTT. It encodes CASGTGPFNQPQHF.